This paragraph covers one T cell receptor beta chain sequence. Its antigen is not identified. These data belong to a study of shared clonotypes between healthy human individuals. Study findings and constraints: Clonotype sharing among donors, it was expected, would be affected by sequencing depth.

The CDR3 has 15 residues. CDR1 SEHNR and CDR2 FQNEAQ come from the germline V gene (reference sequence). Trimming took 5 bases from V and 2 from J, leaving 16 bases between them. As defined, naive CD8 cells were CD45RO-negative and positively selected for CCR7, with terminally differentiated effector memory CD45RA+ cells excluded. Some clones are missing from TCRdb's copy, which holds only in-frame ones; the method was immunoSEQ multiplex PCR. Of around 1.9 million clones in the sample, approximately 94% are singletons; the top ten hold approximately 1.7%. The sequence came from a man aged 18 to 30 in good health. Some clones in this sample may be carry-over from other donors' samples. The sequencing input was naive CD8+ T cells from PBMCs. V and J are TRBV7-9 and TRBJ2-7; no definite D call. CDR3: CASSQTTGPTYEQYF. The DNA of the CDR3 is TGTGCCAGCAGCCAAACCACCGGGCCGACCTACGAGCAGTACTTC.